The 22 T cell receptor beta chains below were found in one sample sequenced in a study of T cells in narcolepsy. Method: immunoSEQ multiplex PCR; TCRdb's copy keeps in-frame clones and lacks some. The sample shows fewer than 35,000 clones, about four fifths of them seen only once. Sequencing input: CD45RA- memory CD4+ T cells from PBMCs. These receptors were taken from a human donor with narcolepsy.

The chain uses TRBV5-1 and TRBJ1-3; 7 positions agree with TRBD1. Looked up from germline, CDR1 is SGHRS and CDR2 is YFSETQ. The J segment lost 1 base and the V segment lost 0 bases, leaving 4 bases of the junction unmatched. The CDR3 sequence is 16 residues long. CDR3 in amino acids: CASSLEGQTSGNTIYF. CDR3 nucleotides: TGCGCCAGCAGCTTGGAGGGACAGACATCTGGAAACACCATATATTTT.

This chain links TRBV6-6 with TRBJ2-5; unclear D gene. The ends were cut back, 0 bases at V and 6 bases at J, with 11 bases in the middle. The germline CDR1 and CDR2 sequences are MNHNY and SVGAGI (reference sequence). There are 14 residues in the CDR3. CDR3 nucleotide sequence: TGTGCCAGCAGTTACTCGGAATTTGGGCAGACCCAGTACTTC. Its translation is CASSYSEFGQTQYF.

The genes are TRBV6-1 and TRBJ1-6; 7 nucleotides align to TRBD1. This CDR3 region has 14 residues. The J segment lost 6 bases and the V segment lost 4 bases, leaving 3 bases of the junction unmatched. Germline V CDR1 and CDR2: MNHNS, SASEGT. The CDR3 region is CASSGRQGNSPLHF. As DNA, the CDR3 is TGTGCCAGCAGTGGAAGACAGGGTAATTCACCCCTCCACTTT.

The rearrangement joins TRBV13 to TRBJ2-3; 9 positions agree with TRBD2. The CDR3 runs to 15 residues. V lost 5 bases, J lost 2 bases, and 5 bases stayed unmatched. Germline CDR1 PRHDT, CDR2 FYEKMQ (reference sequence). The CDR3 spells CASSIGLAPTDTQYF. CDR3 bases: TGTGCCAGCAGCATCGGACTAGCGCCCACAGATACGCAGTATTTT.

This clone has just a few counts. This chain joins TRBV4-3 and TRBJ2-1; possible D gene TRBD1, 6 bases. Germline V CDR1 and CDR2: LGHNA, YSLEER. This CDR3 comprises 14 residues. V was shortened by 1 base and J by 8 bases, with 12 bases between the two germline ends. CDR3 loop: CASSQVGGWDEQFF. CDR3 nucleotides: TGCGCCAGCAGCCAAGTTGGGGGCTGGGATGAGCAGTTCTTC.

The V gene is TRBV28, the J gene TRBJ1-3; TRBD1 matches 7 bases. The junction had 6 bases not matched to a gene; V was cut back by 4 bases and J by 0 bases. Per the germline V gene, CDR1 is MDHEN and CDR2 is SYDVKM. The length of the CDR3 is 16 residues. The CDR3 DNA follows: TGTGCCAGCAGTTCCCCCGGGACAGCCTCTGGAAACACCATATATTTT. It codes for CASSSPGTASGNTIYF.

The CDR3 protein is CARTGAGETQYF. The DNA of the CDR3 is TGTGCCAGGACAGGGGCGGGAGAGACCCAGTACTTC. The V call is TRBV2, the J call TRBJ2-5, with 8 bases lining up with TRBD1. The junction had 4 bases not matched to a gene; V was cut back by 9 bases and J by 4 bases. The CDR3 is 12 amino acids. CDR1 and CDR2 from the germline V gene are SNHLY and FYNNEI.

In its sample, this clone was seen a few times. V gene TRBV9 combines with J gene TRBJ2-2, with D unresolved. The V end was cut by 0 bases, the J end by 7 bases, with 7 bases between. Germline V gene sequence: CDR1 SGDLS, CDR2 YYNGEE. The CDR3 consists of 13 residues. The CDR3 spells CASSVVLGGELFF. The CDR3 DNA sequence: TGTGCCAGCAGCGTAGTGCTAGGCGGGGAGCTGTTTTTT.

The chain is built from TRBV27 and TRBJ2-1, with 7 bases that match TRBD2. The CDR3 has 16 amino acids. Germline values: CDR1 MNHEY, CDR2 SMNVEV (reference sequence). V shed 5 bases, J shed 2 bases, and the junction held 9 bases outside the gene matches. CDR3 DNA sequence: TGTGCCAGCAGTACTAAAAGGACTAGTCCCTACAATGAGCAGTTCTTC. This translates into CASSTKRTSPYNEQFF.

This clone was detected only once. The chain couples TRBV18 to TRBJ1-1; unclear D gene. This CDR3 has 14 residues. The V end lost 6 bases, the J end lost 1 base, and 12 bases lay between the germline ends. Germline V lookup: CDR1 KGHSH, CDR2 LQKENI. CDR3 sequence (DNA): TGTGCCAGCTCGGCGGGTCGAGGGAACACTGAAGCTTTCTTT. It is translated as CASSAGRGNTEAFF.

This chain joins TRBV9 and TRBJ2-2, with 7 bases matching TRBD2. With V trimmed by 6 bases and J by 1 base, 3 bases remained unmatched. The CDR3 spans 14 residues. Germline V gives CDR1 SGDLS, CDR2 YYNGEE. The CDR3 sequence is CASTGGRNTGELFF. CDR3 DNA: TGTGCCAGCACGGGCGGGAGGAACACCGGGGAGCTGTTTTTT.

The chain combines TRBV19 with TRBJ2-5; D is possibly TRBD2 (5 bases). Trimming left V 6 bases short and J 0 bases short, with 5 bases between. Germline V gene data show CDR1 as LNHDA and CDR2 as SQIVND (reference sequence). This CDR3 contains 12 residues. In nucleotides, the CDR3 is TGTGCCAGTAGCGGGAACCAAGAGACCCAGTACTTC. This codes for CASSGNQETQYF.

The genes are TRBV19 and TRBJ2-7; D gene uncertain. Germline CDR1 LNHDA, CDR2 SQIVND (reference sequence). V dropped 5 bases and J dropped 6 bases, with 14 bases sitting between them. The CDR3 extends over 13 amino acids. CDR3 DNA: TGTGCCAGTAGTCCGCGCCCAGGCTTCGAGCAGTACTTC. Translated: CASSPRPGFEQYF.

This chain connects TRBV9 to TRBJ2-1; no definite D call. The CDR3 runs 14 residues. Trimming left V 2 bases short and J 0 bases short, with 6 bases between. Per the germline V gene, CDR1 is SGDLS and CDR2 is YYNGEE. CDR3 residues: CASSVYHSYNEQFF. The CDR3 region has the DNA TGTGCCAGCAGCGTCTACCACTCCTACAATGAGCAGTTCTTC.

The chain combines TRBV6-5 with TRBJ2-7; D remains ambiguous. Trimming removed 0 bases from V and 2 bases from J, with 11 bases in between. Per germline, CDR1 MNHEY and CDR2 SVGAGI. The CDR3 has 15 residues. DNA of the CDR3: TGTGCCAGCAGTTACTCTTCCGGGCAGGCCTACGAGCAGTACTTC. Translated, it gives CASSYSSGQAYEQYF.

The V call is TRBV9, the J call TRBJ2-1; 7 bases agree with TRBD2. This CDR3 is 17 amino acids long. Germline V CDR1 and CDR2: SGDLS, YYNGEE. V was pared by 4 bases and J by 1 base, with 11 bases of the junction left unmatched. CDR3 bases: TGTGCCAGCAGCCCCCGGGACTCGCGGGGGTCCTACAATGAGCAGTTCTTC. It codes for CASSPRDSRGSYNEQFF.

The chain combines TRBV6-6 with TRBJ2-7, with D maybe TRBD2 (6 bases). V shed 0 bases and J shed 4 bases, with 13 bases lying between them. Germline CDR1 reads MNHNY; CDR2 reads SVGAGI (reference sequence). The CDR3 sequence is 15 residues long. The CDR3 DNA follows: TGTGCCAGCAGTTACTCGTCGTTCGGGGGATACGAGCAGTACTTC. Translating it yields CASSYSSFGGYEQYF.

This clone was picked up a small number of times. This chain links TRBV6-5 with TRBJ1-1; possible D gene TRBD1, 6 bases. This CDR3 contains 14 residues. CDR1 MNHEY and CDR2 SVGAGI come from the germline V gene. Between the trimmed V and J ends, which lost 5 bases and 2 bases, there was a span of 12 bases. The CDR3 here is CASSRQAFNTEAFF. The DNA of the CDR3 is TGTGCCAGCAGTCGACAGGCCTTTAACACTGAAGCTTTCTTT.

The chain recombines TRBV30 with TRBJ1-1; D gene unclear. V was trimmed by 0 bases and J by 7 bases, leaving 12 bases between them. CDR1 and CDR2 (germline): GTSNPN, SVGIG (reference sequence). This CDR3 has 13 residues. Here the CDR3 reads CAWSVRIRGEAFF. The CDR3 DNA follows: TGTGCCTGGAGTGTAAGGATACGCGGTGAAGCTTTCTTT. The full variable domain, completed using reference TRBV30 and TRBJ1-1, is SQTIHQWPATLVQPVGSPLSLECTVEGTSNPNLYWYRQAAGRGLQLLFYSVGIGQISSEVPQNLSASRPQDRQFILSSKKLLLSDSGFYLCAWSVRIRGEAFFGQGTRLTVV.

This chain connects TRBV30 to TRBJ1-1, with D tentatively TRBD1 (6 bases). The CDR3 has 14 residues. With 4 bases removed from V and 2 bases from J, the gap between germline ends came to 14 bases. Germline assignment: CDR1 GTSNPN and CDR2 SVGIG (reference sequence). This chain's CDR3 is CAWTEDRRNTEAFF. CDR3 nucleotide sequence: TGTGCCTGGACCGAGGACAGACGAAACACTGAAGCTTTCTTT.

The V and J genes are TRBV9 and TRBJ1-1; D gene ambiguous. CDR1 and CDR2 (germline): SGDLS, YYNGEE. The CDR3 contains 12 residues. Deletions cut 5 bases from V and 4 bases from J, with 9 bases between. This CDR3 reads CASRSDGTEAFF. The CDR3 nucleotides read TGTGCCAGCAGGTCGGATGGCACTGAAGCTTTCTTT.

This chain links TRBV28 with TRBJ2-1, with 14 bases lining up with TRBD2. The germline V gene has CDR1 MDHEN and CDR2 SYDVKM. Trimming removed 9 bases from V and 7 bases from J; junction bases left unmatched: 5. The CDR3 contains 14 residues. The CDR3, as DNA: TGTGCCAGTTATGGGACTAGCGGGAGTAATGAGCAGTTCTTC. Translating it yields CASYGTSGSNEQFF.